This T cell receptor beta chain was documented in a study of blood T cells in healthy people across ages (dated by TCRdb to the mid-2010s). Regarding the complete study: In model experiments, template switching captured roughly one uniquely barcoded TCR beta cDNA molecule for every two T cells. The donors were divided into four age groups: young (average around 15 years), middle-aged (approximately 42), aged (roughly 60) and long-lived (around 80). For two donors (one aged 18 to 30 and one aged 80 or older), the study analyzed two additional independent replicas of 1 million unique cDNA reads from the same blood draw. To avoid experimental bias, donors of different ages were spread randomly across the sequencing lanes. The study measured age-related changes in TCR beta repertoire diversity using deep sequencing normalized with unique cDNA molecular identifiers.

Notes on this clonotype: The clone's antigen remains unknown. There are no base qualities to consult, and no much larger clone falls within one base.

Counted from cysteine to phenylalanine, this CDR3 has 20 amino acids. Here the CDR3 DNA is all that survives: 60 bases in frame from base 1. CDR1 DFQATT and CDR2 SNEGSKA were looked up in the germline V gene (reference sequence). V and J are truncated by 3 bases and 2 bases respectively, leaving an intervening sequence of 30 bases. Paper-wide results and their limitations: There was a strong correlation between observed TCR beta diversity and the percentage of naive T cells measured by flow cytometry. Since profiling was done on bulk unsorted PBMCs, naive and antigen-experienced compartments could not be conclusively compared. The long-lived group showed more naive CD4+ T cells, fewer expanded clones and increased TCR diversity than the aged group, suggesting age selection. Because donor CMV infection status was unknown, age-related changes in expanded clonotypes were potentially confounded. Estimates of total diversity from one million sequenced T cells were regarded as lower bounds and underestimates. Observed TCR beta diversity per million T cells fell roughly linearly with age, and a significant reduction was already apparent by age about 36.

The receptor library was made with 5' RACE. The data were produced on an Illumina HiSeq 2500. A second PCR of about 6 to 11 cycles was performed with a sample-barcoded 5' primer and a J-beta primer mix. A unique molecular identifier was introduced onto each TCR beta cDNA molecule by a template-switch 5' adaptor carrying 12 random nucleotides. Each sample yielded at least 3 million CDR3-containing paired-end reads. The Mint cDNA synthesis kit, primed by a TRBC-specific oligonucleotide, was used to synthesize first-strand cDNA from all RNA. All cDNA was treated with uracil-DNA glycosylase and then went through a first 18-cycle PCR with the universal primers M1SS and BC2_uni_R. In the paper's pipeline: For normalization, 1 million high-quality reads, each with a distinct molecular identifier, were randomly selected from each sample. Instead of being binned into consensus sequences, reads with shared molecular identifiers were discarded. CDR3 identification, clonotype clustering and error correction used MiTCR with a Q25 quality threshold and the strictest error-elimination algorithm. Lower-bound total TCR beta diversity was estimated with a nonparametric unseen species model using Euler transformation. TCRdb trimmed public reads at Q25 via fastp, called clones via MiXCR and kept in-frame beta chains. Rows matching on CDR3 protein sequence are summarized as one entry with the most common DNA and genes. For this entry, the V and J calls and clone size follow TCRdb and not the study's own pipeline. The sample includes 1.5 million to 2 million distinct CDR3 sequences, with about 50% observed a single time. Of the sample, over 2% falls within the top ten clones.

Donors were under 40 systemically healthy Caucasian individuals from Russia aged roughly 6 to 100 years. Ten milliliters of peripheral blood were collected from each donor into EDTA-treated Vacutainer tubes. Ficoll-Paque density-gradient centrifugation was used to isolate PBMCs, with at least 6 million obtained per sample. Trizol reagent was used to extract total RNA from PBMCs, with at least 5.5 micrograms per sample. For every donor, an aliquot of PBMCs went through flow cytometry to measure the percentages of naive CD45RAhigh/CD27high T cells. Input material: blood. In this chain, TRBV20-1 is recombined with TRBJ2-3; the best D guess is TRBD2, with 6 bases matching. This sequence was found in a woman in her forties in good health. The bases read TGCAGTGCTAGCTTCCTTGGGGCAGCGACGCGGGGCACTCCCACAGATACGCAGTATTTT. Translated, this gives CSASFLGAATRGTPTDTQYF.